This T cell receptor (beta chain) was found in a study of T cell repertoires in cytomegalovirus infection. The overall study: Shared public TCR beta signatures pointed to both CMV infection and a matching HLA type.

This clonotype has ten or more counts. Germline V lookup: CDR1 SGHVS, CDR2 FNYEAQ. V shed 5 bases, J shed 8 bases, and the junction held 8 bases outside the gene matches. The CDR3 has 14 residues. In TCRdb, the reads were re-called with MiXCR into one record per CDR3 protein. The sample carries 300,000 to 450,000 distinct CDR3 sequences, 15% to 20% recorded once. The sequence was collected from a human donor in good health (CMV status not recorded). Some clones in this sample may be carry-over from other donors' samples. The sequencing input was PBMCs. The chain recombines TRBV7-6 with TRBJ2-1; TRBD1 aligns across 8 bases. The CDR3: CASSSGQGIDEQFF. The CDR3 DNA follows: TGTGCCAGCAGCAGTGGACAGGGCATTGATGAGCAGTTCTTC. The complete variable domain, with remaining parts taken from reference TRBV7-6 and TRBJ2-1, reads GAGVSQSPRYKVTKRGQDVALRCDPISGHVSLYWYRQALGQGPEFLTYFNYEAQQDKSGLPNDRFSAERPEGSISTLTIQRTEQRDSAMYRCASSSGQGIDEQFFGPGTRLTVL.